This entry lists 16 T cell receptor beta chains sequenced from one sample in a study of CD8 T cells in ankylosing spondylitis. Study outcomes and limitations: A motif of fewer than ten highly homologous TCR beta variants was seen as apparently characteristic of ankylosing spondylitis blood.

MiXCR, applied by TCRdb to the 5' RACE reads, yields one record per CDR3 protein. The sample lists about 540,000 distinct CDR3 sequences, about 13% occurring once. These receptors' targets are unknown. The source material was blood, either unsorted or a sorted T cell fraction (not recorded which). The receptors stem from a male donor with ankylosing spondylitis.

The table lists this clonotype with a few counts. The chain has TRBV10-3 and TRBJ2-5, with 7 positions matching TRBD2. The CDR3 runs to 12 residues. Per germline, CDR1 ENHRY and CDR2 SYGVKD. Losses at the gene ends were 2 bases for V and 7 bases for J; bases not matched to a gene: 1. The CDR3 protein is CAISEGEGTQYF. The CDR3 nucleotides read TGTGCCATCAGTGAGGGGGAGGGGACCCAGTACTTC.

This clonotype was recorded at least ten times. The chain recombines TRBV24-1 with TRBJ1-5, with D unresolved. The CDR3 runs to 14 residues. The V and J ends lost 5 bases and 4 bases respectively, with 11 bases between them. In germline, CDR1 is KGHDR, CDR2 SFDVKD. CDR3 residues: CATSADNGNQPQHF. The CDR3 DNA is TGTGCCACCAGTGCCGACAACGGGAATCAGCCCCAGCATTTT.

This clonotype was seen a few times. V gene TRBV29-1 combines with J gene TRBJ2-3, with 12 bases that match TRBD2. The CDR3 has 16 residues. Germline CDR1 reads SQVTM; CDR2 reads ANQGSEA. Trimming at V came to 6 bases and at J to 6 bases, leaving 13 bases not matched to a gene. The CDR3 DNA reads as TGCAGCGTCGGGGAGACTAGCGGGGGCGTTGGGGATACGCAGTATTTT. It encodes CSVGETSGGVGDTQYF.

This clonotype was counted at least ten times. The genes are TRBV12-3 or TRBV12-4 and TRBJ1-1; 9 bases map to TRBD1. The CDR3 runs to 14 residues. J was trimmed by 5 bases and V by 6 bases; bases with no gene match: 7. CDR3 protein: CASRAGTGQTEAFF. The CDR3 DNA sequence: TGTGCCAGCAGGGCTGGGACAGGGCAAACTGAAGCTTTCTTT.

The CDR3 DNA sequence: TGTGCCAGCAGTGAACAGGGGGAGGCCTACGAGCAGTACTTC. It codes for CASSEQGEAYEQYF. This chain connects TRBV2 to TRBJ2-7; perhaps TRBD1 as D (7 bases). V gave up 2 bases and J gave up 2 bases, with 10 bases separating them. The CDR3 extends over 14 amino acids. The germline CDR1 and CDR2 sequences are SNHLY and FYNNEI.

In its sample, this clonotype was seen a few times. The chain carries TRBV24-1 and TRBJ2-3; 8 bases fit TRBD2. With 9 bases clipped from V and 1 base from J, the junction kept 5 bases outside the gene matches. The CDR3 runs 14 residues. Germline CDR1 reads KGHDR; CDR2 reads SFDVKD. The CDR3 reads CATPRGGGTDTQYF. DNA for the CDR3: TGTGCCACCCCCCGGGGGGGAGGCACAGATACGCAGTATTTT.

This chain uses TRBV20-1 with TRBJ2-2; 10 bases match TRBD2. The CDR3 is 16 amino acids. The V gene's germline CDR1 is DFQATT and CDR2 SNEGSKA (reference sequence). Germline trimming cut 5 bases from V and 0 bases from J; bases unmatched to any gene: 6. The CDR3 DNA is TGCAGTGCTGAGCGACTAGCGGGCCCGAACACCGGGGAGCTGTTTTTT. Translation: CSAERLAGPNTGELFF.

This clonotype was counted at least ten times. V usage is TRBV7-9 and J usage is TRBJ2-5, with 10 bases aligning to TRBD2. CDR1 SEHNR and CDR2 FQNEAQ come from the germline V gene (reference sequence). V lost 5 bases, J lost 5 bases, and 11 bases stayed unmatched. The CDR3 has 16 residues. CDR3 DNA: TGTGCCAGCAGCCCTGCCCCTAGCGGGAGAGGGGAGACCCAGTACTTC. Encoded protein: CASSPAPSGRGETQYF.

This clonotype has at least ten counts. The chain employs TRBV5-1 and TRBJ2-1, with D perhaps being TRBD1 or TRBD2 (5 bases each). There are 15 residues in the CDR3. Trimming cost V 5 bases and J 0 bases, with 12 bases left between them. CDR1 and CDR2 from the germline V gene are SGHRS and YFSETQ. The CDR3 reads CASRPPGTSYNEQFF. CDR3 bases: TGCGCCAGCAGACCCCCAGGGACCTCCTACAATGAGCAGTTCTTC. Full variable domain (missing parts from reference TRBV5-1 and TRBJ2-1): KAGVTQTPRYLIKTRGQQVTLSCSPISGHRSVSWYQQTPGQGLQFLFEYFSETQRNKGNFPGRFSGRQFSNSRSEMNVSTLELGDSALYLCASRPPGTSYNEQFFGPGTRLTVL.

The rearrangement joins TRBV5-1 to TRBJ2-1; possible D gene TRBD2, 6 bases. V was clipped by 4 bases and J by 3 bases, with 14 bases between them. The CDR3 consists of 15 residues. Germline V gives CDR1 SGHRS, CDR2 YFSETQ. The CDR3 DNA reads as TGCGCCAGCAGCCTGGGGAGCGGGTACTACAATGAGCAGTTCTTC. Translated, it gives CASSLGSGYYNEQFF.

The V and J genes are TRBV20-1 and TRBJ2-2; no definite D call. The CDR3 consists of 13 residues. Germline CDR1 reads DFQATT; CDR2 reads SNEGSKA (reference sequence). The V end lost 2 bases, the J end lost 5 bases, and 9 bases lay between the germline ends. The DNA of the CDR3 is TGCAGTGCTAGACCTAGGGCAACCGGGGAGCTGTTTTTT. This sequence encodes CSARPRATGELFF.

This clonotype was observed a few times. V and J are TRBV4-2 and TRBJ1-2, with D unresolved. Trimming removed 0 bases from V and 0 bases from J, with 17 bases in between. Germline-derived CDR1 and CDR2 are LGHNA and YNFKEQ. This CDR3 contains 18 residues. CDR3: CASSQDPDSHLPNYGYTF. DNA for the CDR3: TGTGCCAGCAGCCAAGATCCGGACTCTCACCTACCTAACTATGGCTACACCTTC.

J is TRBJ1-3 and V is TRBV2, with unresolved D. V lost 6 bases and J 4 bases, leaving 13 bases between the germline ends. Germline values: CDR1 SNHLY, CDR2 FYNNEI. The CDR3 sequence is 14 residues long. The CDR3 coding sequence is TGTGCCAGCAGAGACCTAATTCGCGGAAACACCATATATTTT. It codes for CASRDLIRGNTIYF.

This chain links TRBV2 with TRBJ1-1; no clear D gene. Trimming stripped 6 bases from V and 5 bases from J, with 13 bases between. CDR1 is SNHLY, CDR2 FYNNEI, per germline. CDR3 size: 13 residues. The CDR3 is CASRFGSRTEAFF. The CDR3, as DNA: TGTGCCAGCAGGTTTGGGAGCCGGACTGAAGCTTTCTTT.

This clonotype was counted between two and nine times. This chain connects TRBV27 to TRBJ2-1; 11 bases are shared with TRBD2. The length of the CDR3 is 18 residues. V lost 2 bases to trimming and J lost 4 bases; unmatched junction nucleotides: 10. Germline V CDR1 and CDR2: MNHEY, SMNVEV (reference sequence). The CDR3 reads CASSLGFRGTSGYNEQFF. In nucleotides, the CDR3 is TGTGCCAGCAGTTTAGGATTCCGGGGGACTAGCGGTTACAATGAGCAGTTCTTC.

The J gene is TRBJ2-3, the V gene TRBV20-1; 15 bases are shared with TRBD2. Unmatched junction bases numbered 8, after V lost 3 bases and J lost 1 base. The CDR3 has 18 residues. The germline gives CDR1 DFQATT, CDR2 SNEGSKA (reference sequence). The CDR3 coding sequence is TGCAGTGCTAGTTTCGGACTAGCGGGAGGGTTGGGCACAGATACGCAGTATTTT. Protein product: CSASFGLAGGLGTDTQYF.